This T cell receptor (beta chain) was identified during a study of shared clonotypes between healthy human individuals. Study details: There were three CD4 naive, three CD4 memory, two CD8 naive and one CD8 memory plates per donor.

General study results and limits: The donor pool, a small one, limited the genetic and exposure-history diversity represented. Memory subsets generally showed lower estimated richness than naive subsets.

Here immunoSEQ multiplex PCR was the method, and the copy in TCRdb shows in-frame clones only, minus some. The sample has millions of clones, 85% to 95% seen once. Remarks on this clone: The antigen is undetermined.

Trimming left V 1 base short and J 1 base short, with 10 bases between. The germline CDR1 and CDR2 sequences are SEHNR and FQNEAQ (reference sequence). This CDR3 is 15 amino acids long. Terminally differentiated effector memory CD45RA+ cells were excluded from the naive CD8 cells, which were CD45RO-negative and positively selected for CCR7. The clonotype comes from a man aged 18 to 30 in good health. Some clones in this sample may be carry-over from other donors' samples. This chain connects TRBV7-9 to TRBJ1-1; D is possibly TRBD1 (5 bases). Input material: naive CD8+ T cells from PBMCs. CDR3 coding DNA: TGTGCCAGCAGCTTAGGCGGGACCGGGAACACTGAAGCTTTCTTT. Encoded protein: CASSLGGTGNTEAFF.